This record looks at one T cell receptor beta chain sequence and its context. The sample comes from a study of blood T cell repertoires in COVID-19. Whole-study context: Spain, Italy and the United States supplied samples that represented acute and convalescent COVID-19.

The germline gives CDR1 SEHNR, CDR2 FQNEAQ (reference sequence). V shed 4 bases and J 0 bases; nucleotides not matched to a gene: 9. This CDR3 comprises 18 residues. As originally analysed: Amplifying reference gene primers gave estimates of nucleated cell counts. Profiling relied on immunoSEQ multiplex PCR, and the TCRdb table lists in-frame clones only, not all of them. V, J and clone size were drawn from that table, and D and trimming were deduced from the DNA. The data contain fewer than 200,000 clones, 80% to 90% of them singletons. The rearrangement uses TRBV7-9 and TRBJ1-2; 12 bases align to TRBD1. This TCR was recovered from a man younger than 35 who had recovered from COVID-19. The sequenced material came from peripheral blood. The CDR3 is CASSSGGTGGLSNYGYTF. Here the CDR3 DNA reads TGTGCCAGCAGCTCAGGCGGGACAGGGGGCCTTTCTAACTATGGCTACACCTTC.